The next 13 T cell receptor beta chains were all read from a single sample in a study of cytomegalovirus exposure and HLA in healthy donors (dated by TCRdb to 2016 to 2017). The library came from the immunoSEQ multiplex PCR assay. For the multiplex PCR, a mixture combining 60 forward primers for TCR Vbeta segments and 13 reverse primers for TCR Jbeta segments was used. This immuneACCESS table, as held by TCRdb, lists in-frame sequences with V and J called but not all clones. Of the missing ones, under half trace to an unresolved V gene in checked studies; the others have no known cause. The sample profile shows roughly 89,000 clones; 80% of them were found once. Together, the top ten hold 2% to 2.5% of the sample. The specimen sequenced was PBMCs. The origin of the receptors is a man between 18 and 35 years old in good health and CMV-seronegative.

This chain uses TRBV5-1 with TRBJ2-1; D possibly corresponds to TRBD1 (5 bases). CDR1 and CDR2 from the germline V gene are SGHRS and YFSETQ. CDR3 length: 12 amino acids. The V and J ends lost 6 bases and 5 bases respectively, with 9 bases between them. CDR3 sequence (DNA): TGCGCCAGCAAGAAAGGGGACAATGAGCAGTTCTTC. Protein sequence: CASKKGDNEQFF.

The V and J genes are TRBV6-5 and TRBJ1-4; D uncertain. There are 15 residues in the CDR3. In germline, CDR1 is MNHEY, CDR2 SVGAGI. Trimming left V 2 bases short and J 8 bases short, with 15 bases between. The CDR3 DNA is TGTGCCAGCAGTTACCGGGAGCATGCGGGCGAAAAACTGTTTTTT. Protein: CASSYREHAGEKLFF.

The J gene is TRBJ1-2, the V gene TRBV7-6; 9 nucleotides match TRBD1. CDR3 length equals 17 residues. Germline CDR1 is SGHVS and CDR2 is FNYEAQ. J lost 6 bases, V lost 5 bases, and 16 bases had no gene match. The CDR3 DNA reads as TGTGCCAGCAGCCCTTTCTCTGGGACAGGGTCGTTTAATGGCTACACCTTC. Encoded protein: CASSPFSGTGSFNGYTF.

The CDR3 DNA sequence: TGTGCCAGCAGTGAAGGGATTTACAGGGGGCAGGGGAACACTGAAGCTTTCTTT. Protein product: CASSEGIYRGQGNTEAFF. This chain joins TRBV6-1 and TRBJ1-1, with 9 bases lining up with TRBD1. The CDR3 is made up of 18 amino acids. The germline V gene has CDR1 MNHNS and CDR2 SASEGT. V gave up 1 base and J gave up 1 base; unmatched junction bases: 10.

The J gene is TRBJ1-1, the V gene TRBV4-1; TRBD1 agrees at 8 bases. CDR1 is MGHRA, CDR2 YSYEKL, per germline. J gave up 0 bases and V 3 bases, and 3 bases lay outside the gene matches. The CDR3 extends over 15 amino acids. The CDR3 nucleotides read TGCGCCAGCAGCCATCCAGGGGGCCTGAACACTGAAGCTTTCTTT. Its protein product is CASSHPGGLNTEAFF.

The chain couples TRBV19 to TRBJ2-2; the D gene is possibly TRBD1 (6 bases). CDR1 is LNHDA and CDR2 is SQIVND in the germline V gene (reference sequence). The V gene lost 6 bases and the J gene lost 7 bases, with 15 bases spanning the gap. The CDR3 consists of 14 residues. The CDR3 region has the DNA TGTGCCAGTAGCTCAAGGCAGGGGCGCGGGGAGCTGTTTTTT. Translation: CASSSRQGRGELFF.

This clone has just one count. V and J are TRBV5-5 and TRBJ1-1, with 7 positions matching TRBD1. Germline V gives CDR1 SGHKS, CDR2 YYEKEE (reference sequence). Losses at the gene ends were 5 bases for V and 2 bases for J; bases not matched to a gene: 9. This CDR3 comprises 15 residues. The CDR3 is CASRVPQGRNTEAFF. As DNA, the CDR3 is TGTGCCAGCAGGGTCCCACAGGGGCGAAACACTGAAGCTTTCTTT. The variable domain in full, with the rest retrieved from reference TRBV5-5 and TRBJ1-1, is DAGVTQSPTHLIKTRGQQVTLRCSPISGHKSVSWYQQVLGQGPQFIFQYYEKEERGRGNFPDRFSARQFPNYSSELNVNALLLGDSALYLCASRVPQGRNTEAFFGQGTRLTVV.

This chain uses TRBV7-9 with TRBJ2-7; D perhaps matches TRBD1 (6 bases). Germline V gene data show CDR1 as SEHNR and CDR2 as FQNEAQ (reference sequence). This CDR3 contains 11 residues. V was cut by 5 bases and J by 6 bases, with 8 bases left in between. CDR3 in amino acids: CASSTTGEQYF. The DNA of the CDR3 is TGTGCCAGCAGCACGACAGGCGAGCAGTACTTC.

This chain links TRBV5-1 with TRBJ1-1; the match to TRBD1 covers 7 bases. Germline CDR1 is SGHRS and CDR2 is YFSETQ. The CDR3 runs 13 residues. Losses at the gene ends were 4 bases for V and 5 bases for J; bases not matched to a gene: 5. CDR3 loop: CASSPTGVTEAFF. CDR3 sequence (DNA): TGCGCCAGCAGCCCCACAGGGGTTACTGAAGCTTTCTTT.

The chain recombines TRBV19 with TRBJ2-2, with TRBD2 matching over 10 bases. Per the germline V gene, CDR1 is LNHDA and CDR2 is SQIVND (reference sequence). The CDR3 runs to 16 residues. Germline trimming cut 8 bases from V and 0 bases from J; bases unmatched to any gene: 6. The CDR3 is CASWRSGGSNTGELFF. The CDR3 coding sequence is TGTGCCAGTTGGCGTAGCGGGGGGTCGAACACCGGGGAGCTGTTTTTT. The full variable domain, rest sourced from reference TRBV19 and TRBJ2-2, is DGGITQSPKYLFRKEGQNVTLSCEQNLNHDAMYWYRQDPGQGLRLIYYSQIVNDFQKGDIAEGYSVSREKKESFPLTVTSAQKNPTAFYLCASWRSGGSNTGELFFGEGSRLTVL.

This CDR3 is CASSEGGTDPNVLTF. CDR3 coding DNA: TGTGCCAGCAGTGAAGGTGGGACAGATCCAAACGTCCTGACTTTC. J is TRBJ2-6 and V is TRBV6-4; the match to TRBD1 covers 7 bases. J gave up 10 bases and V 3 bases, and 9 bases lay outside the gene matches. CDR1 and CDR2 (germline): MRHNA, SNTAGT. The CDR3 is made up of 15 amino acids.

The chain is built from TRBV19 and TRBJ1-2; D may be TRBD1 (5 bases). The germline gives CDR1 LNHDA, CDR2 SQIVND (reference sequence). The V end lost 8 bases, the J end lost 3 bases, and 13 bases lay between the germline ends. The CDR3 spans 13 residues. The CDR3 DNA is TGTGCCAGTGAGGCCCAGGGATACTATGGCTACACCTTC. This sequence encodes CASEAQGYYGYTF.

This clone was seen only a few times. A read error may produce the germline difference seen at one junction end. The rearrangement links TRBV7-9 to TRBJ2-7; a weak D match, TRBD1 (6 bases). CDR1 is SEHNR, CDR2 FQNEAQ, per germline (reference sequence). This CDR3 is built from 13 residues. DNA for the CDR3: TGTTCCAGCAGGACAGAGTCCTCCTACGAGCAGTACTTC. It encodes CSSRTESSYEQYF. The whole variable domain, remainder taken from reference TRBV7-9 and TRBJ2-7, is DTGVSQNPRHKITKRGQNVTFRCDPISEHNRLYWYRQTLGQGPEFLTYFQNEAQLEKSRLLSDRFSAERPKGSFSTLEIQRTEQGDSAMYLCSSRTESSYEQYFGPGTRLTVT.